A selection of T cell receptor beta chains follows, all from one sample in a study of read filtering for tumor transcriptome and immune sequencing. TCRdb ran MiXCR on the reads and lists one entry per CDR3 protein. Of 94,000 or so distinct CDR3 sequences in the sample, roughly an eighth were seen once. The sequencing input was a population of CD138-negative cells sorted from bone marrow. Every receptor here comes from a donor aged 40 or older with multiple myeloma. Each CDR3 is given with its conserved first and last residue. D genes are given only for firm matches. Clone size is stated in some rows and not others, as once, few, many or a class when expanded.

j_call,d_call,v_call,cdr3_length,clone_size,cdr3_aa,cdr3_nt
TRBJ2-2,TRBD1,TRBV29-1,15,many,CSVRQGAVGTGELFF,TGCAGCGTCAGACAGGGGGCAGTAGGAACCGGGGAGCTGTTTTTT
TRBJ2-5,-,TRBV5-1,14,many,CASSLFDSGETQYF,TGCGCCAGCAGCTTGTTCGACAGTGGAGAGACCCAGTACTTC
TRBJ2-1,TRBD2,TRBV5-1,16,-,CASSPGTSGMGNEQFF,TGCGCCAGCAGCCCGGGGACTAGCGGGATGGGGAATGAGCAGTTCTTC
TRBJ2-7,TRBD2,TRBV19,17,many,CASSPALQAGGVYEQYF,TGTGCCAGTAGTCCCGCCCTGCAAGCGGGAGGGGTGTACGAGCAGTACTTC
TRBJ2-5,-,TRBV5-1,15,many,CASSLYRVAQETQYF,TGCGCCAGCAGCTTGTATCGAGTCGCGCAGGAGACCCAGTACTTC
TRBJ2-5,TRBD1,TRBV5-1,16,-,CASSSVFGQGMETQYF,TGCGCCAGCAGCTCCGTTTTCGGACAGGGGATGGAGACCCAGTACTTC
TRBJ2-1,-,TRBV28,12,many,CASRLPRRTQFF,TGTGCCAGCAGGCTACCGAGGAGGACGCAGTTCTTC
TRBJ2-3,-,TRBV18,14,-,CASSPPSGSDTQYF,TGTGCCAGCTCACCACCGAGCGGATCAGATACGCAGTATTTT
TRBJ2-7,-,TRBV5-5,14,many,CASSLEVGVTEQYF,TGTGCCAGCAGCTTGGAGGTAGGAGTTACCGAGCAGTACTTC
TRBJ2-2,TRBD2,TRBV7-3,13,-,CASSRAGAGELFF,TGTGCCAGCAGCCGAGCGGGAGCCGGGGAGCTGTTTTTT
TRBJ2-1,TRBD1,TRBV19,14,many,CASSIGDRVSWQFF,TGTGCCAGTAGTATAGGGGACAGGGTGTCGTGGCAGTTCTTC
TRBJ2-2,TRBD1,TRBV6-1,18,-,CASSHRTGERANTGELFF,TGTGCCAGCAGTCATCGGACAGGGGAAAGGGCAAACACCGGGGAGCTGTTTTTT